This T cell receptor (beta chain) was captured by sequencing in a study of shared clonotypes between healthy human individuals. Produced via immunoSEQ multiplex PCR; TCRdb's table is partial and in-frame only. This repertoire shows about 330,000 clones, about nine tenths found once; its top ten account for 15% to 20%. CD8 memory combined CD45RO+ cells with CCR7-negative CD45RA+ TemRA cells. This receptor was obtained from a man aged 18 to 35 in good health. Material for sequencing was memory CD8+ T cells sorted from blood. Subset indicated: CD45RO+ cells pooled with CCR7-negative TemRA cells.

The CDR3 spells CASSEWDRANTGELFF. In DNA, the CDR3 is TGTGCCAGCAGTGAATGGGACAGGGCGAACACCGGGGAGCTGTTTTTT. V and J are TRBV25-1 and TRBJ2-2; 9 nucleotides match TRBD1. V trimming: 1 base; J trimming: 0 bases; junction bases outside the gene matches: 0. Germline CDR1 reads MGHDK; CDR2 reads SYGVNS. The CDR3 extends over 16 amino acids.